The 14 T cell receptor beta chains below come from one sample, sequenced in a study of blood T cell repertoires in COVID-19. Profiling relied on immunoSEQ multiplex PCR, and the TCRdb table lists in-frame clones only, not all of them. The repertoire holds roughly 49,000 clones, more than 70% seen once, with 6% to 6.5% in the top ten. Sequencing used peripheral blood. These receptors were collected from a woman aged 80 or over with acute or convalescent COVID-19.

In its sample, this clone was seen once. The chain has TRBV7-9 and TRBJ1-1, with D hard to call. CDR1 and CDR2 from the germline V gene are SEHNR and FQNEAQ (reference sequence). V gave up 5 bases and J gave up 4 bases, with 23 bases separating them. This CDR3 is 17 amino acids long. As DNA, the CDR3 is TGTGCCAGCAGCCTCAGGAGCGGAGCGAGTCGAGGCACTGAAGCTTTCTTT. Its translation is CASSLRSGASRGTEAFF.

This clone was seen just once. The chain recombines TRBV11-2 with TRBJ1-1; 7 bases are a match to TRBD1. CDR1 is SGHAT and CDR2 is FQNNGV in the germline V gene. This CDR3 is built from 15 residues. J was trimmed by 3 bases and V by 4 bases; bases with no gene match: 8. This CDR3 reads CASSSIRQGYTEAFF. DNA for the CDR3: TGTGCCAGCAGCTCGATTCGACAGGGTTACACTGAAGCTTTCTTT.

The gene calls are TRBV5-1 and TRBJ2-5; 12 bases fit TRBD2. This CDR3 contains 15 residues. Germline-derived CDR1 and CDR2 are SGHRS and YFSETQ. V was pared by 4 bases and J by 5 bases, with 6 bases of the junction left unmatched. The CDR3 sequence: CASSALAGGGETQYF. CDR3 bases: TGCGCCAGCAGCGCACTAGCGGGGGGCGGGGAGACCCAGTACTTC.

The genes are TRBV6-4 and TRBJ2-1, with 8 bases that match TRBD2. Germline V gives CDR1 MRHNA, CDR2 SNTAGT. V shed 3 bases and J 8 bases; nucleotides not matched to a gene: 6. The CDR3 consists of 14 residues. The CDR3 DNA is TGTGCCAGCAGTGATTCGGGACTAGTGTATGAGCAGTTCTTC. This translates into CASSDSGLVYEQFF.

This rearrangement joins TRBV4-1 to TRBJ1-2, with no clear D. Germline V lookup: CDR1 MGHRA, CDR2 YSYEKL. The CDR3 has 15 residues. V shed 0 bases and J shed 5 bases, with 13 bases lying between them. The CDR3 spells CASSQDTGGQYGYTF. DNA of the CDR3: TGCGCCAGCAGCCAAGACACGGGAGGGCAGTATGGCTACACCTTC.

V usage is TRBV5-8 and J usage is TRBJ2-6, with TRBD1 as a possible D gene (6 bases). V lost 4 bases and J 1 base, leaving 9 bases between the germline ends. Per germline, CDR1 SGHTS and CDR2 YDEGEE. The CDR3 contains 15 residues. For the CDR3, the DNA is TGTGCCAGCAGCGAACAGGGTTCTGGGGCCAACGTCCTGACTTTC. Residues: CASSEQGSGANVLTF.

The rearrangement joins TRBV11-2 to TRBJ1-2; 7 bases match TRBD1. This CDR3 has 13 amino acids. CDR1 SGHAT and CDR2 FQNNGV come from the germline V gene. V trimming: 2 bases; J trimming: 8 bases; junction bases outside the gene matches: 5. CDR3 sequence (DNA): TGTGCCAGCAGCTTACGCCCAGGGGGAGGCTACACCTTC. This encodes CASSLRPGGGYTF.

The chain combines TRBV2 with TRBJ1-1, with D unclear. V gave up 0 bases and J gave up 11 bases, with 13 bases separating them. Germline CDR1 SNHLY, CDR2 FYNNEI. This CDR3 has 13 amino acids. The CDR3 DNA reads TGTGCCAGCAGTGAAGCGGGCAGGATCTTGGCTTTCTTT. It encodes CASSEAGRILAFF.

V and J are TRBV5-5 and TRBJ2-3, with 9 bases fitting TRBD1. The CDR3 loop spans 15 amino acids. Losses at the gene ends were 0 bases for V and 5 bases for J; bases not matched to a gene: 4. The V gene's germline CDR1 is SGHKS and CDR2 YYEKEE (reference sequence). The CDR3 sequence: CASSLAGQGLDTQYF. DNA for the CDR3: TGTGCCAGCAGCTTGGCGGGACAGGGATTAGATACGCAGTATTTT.

This clone was counted a few times. The V gene is TRBV28, the J gene TRBJ1-6; the match to TRBD1 covers 8 bases. CDR3 size: 15 residues. The germline CDR1 and CDR2 sequences are MDHEN and SYDVKM. Unmatched junction bases numbered 12, after V lost 10 bases and J lost 7 bases. Here the CDR3 reads CATSRGDRSNSPLHF. The DNA of the CDR3 is TGTGCCACCTCGCGAGGGGACAGGTCCAATTCACCCCTCCACTTT.

The chain joins TRBV19 to TRBJ1-1, with D perhaps matching TRBD1 (6 bases). V lost 3 bases to trimming and J lost 3 bases, with 14 bases between them. The germline gives CDR1 LNHDA, CDR2 SQIVND (reference sequence). CDR3 length: 15 amino acids. DNA for the CDR3: TGTGCCAGTAGTATCGACAGGCTAGGAGACACTGAAGCTTTCTTT. This translates into CASSIDRLGDTEAFF.

The rearrangement links TRBV30 to TRBJ2-2; 10 positions agree with TRBD2. CDR3 length equals 16 residues. Germline V gives CDR1 GTSNPN, CDR2 SVGIG (reference sequence). The V segment lost 0 bases and the J segment 5 bases; nucleotides outside the gene matches: 6. CDR3 protein: CAWSVKASGGTGELFF. CDR3 DNA: TGTGCCTGGAGTGTAAAGGCTAGCGGGGGAACCGGGGAGCTGTTTTTT.

CDR3 residues: CAISDALGGQGADEAFF. CDR3 DNA sequence: TGTGCCATCAGTGACGCTTTAGGGGGACAGGGGGCGGATGAAGCTTTCTTT. The chain links TRBV10-3 to TRBJ1-1, with TRBD1 matching over 12 bases. The CDR3 is 17 amino acids. Trimming took 3 bases from V and 7 from J; bases not matched to a gene: 12. The germline V gene encodes CDR1 ENHRY and CDR2 SYGVKD.

This clone has just one count. This chain connects TRBV6-5 to TRBJ2-1, with a weak D call TRBD2 (6 bases). CDR3 size: 15 residues. V was cut by 6 bases and J by 1 base, with 13 bases left in between. Germline V lookup: CDR1 MNHEY, CDR2 SVGAGI. CDR3 loop: CASRTTGGSYNEQFF. CDR3 bases: TGTGCCAGCAGAACGACTGGGGGGTCCTACAATGAGCAGTTCTTC.